This T cell receptor (beta chain) was identified during a study of control samples from healthy donors and cancer patients. Clones were sequenced by immunoSEQ multiplex PCR, and TCRdb holds only the in-frame ones, with some missing. Among about 130,000 clones listed, approximately 89% were seen once. V was shortened by 2 bases and J by 6 bases, with 14 bases between the two germline ends. The germline gives CDR1 MRHNA, CDR2 SNTAGT. CDR3 size: 15 residues. The sample consisted of blood. This chain uses TRBV6-4 with TRBJ2-1, with a weak D call TRBD2 (5 bases). This TCR was recovered from a man aged 18 to 30 in good health. CDR3 region: CASSDKGGASNEQFF. The DNA of the CDR3 is TGTGCCAGCAGTGACAAAGGAGGAGCGTCCAATGAGCAGTTCTTC.